This T cell receptor (beta chain) was sequenced in a study of shared clonotypes between healthy human individuals. V shed 2 bases and J shed 6 bases, with 16 bases lying between them. The CDR3 runs to 15 residues. Germline CDR1 is SGHKS and CDR2 is YYEKEE (reference sequence). HIV-negative, healthy adults without recent acute infections or vaccinations were the donors. Study-wide points: The study drew on few donors, limiting represented genetic and exposure-history diversity.

As for this clone: Its target is unknown.

The data were produced by immunoSEQ multiplex PCR, yet TCRdb's version contains in-frame clones alone and is incomplete. This repertoire shows millions of clones, around 94% found once; its top ten account for roughly 0.13%. The sequenced material came from naive CD4+ T cells sorted from blood. Regarding subset: CD45RA+ positively selected. V and J are TRBV5-5 and TRBJ2-3; D may be TRBD1 or TRBD2 (6 bases each). The TCR comes from a man between 18 and 35 years old in good health. For the CDR3, the DNA is TGTGCCAGCAGCTTTTCAGGGGCGGAGGGGGATACGCAGTATTTT. Protein sequence: CASSFSGAEGDTQYF.